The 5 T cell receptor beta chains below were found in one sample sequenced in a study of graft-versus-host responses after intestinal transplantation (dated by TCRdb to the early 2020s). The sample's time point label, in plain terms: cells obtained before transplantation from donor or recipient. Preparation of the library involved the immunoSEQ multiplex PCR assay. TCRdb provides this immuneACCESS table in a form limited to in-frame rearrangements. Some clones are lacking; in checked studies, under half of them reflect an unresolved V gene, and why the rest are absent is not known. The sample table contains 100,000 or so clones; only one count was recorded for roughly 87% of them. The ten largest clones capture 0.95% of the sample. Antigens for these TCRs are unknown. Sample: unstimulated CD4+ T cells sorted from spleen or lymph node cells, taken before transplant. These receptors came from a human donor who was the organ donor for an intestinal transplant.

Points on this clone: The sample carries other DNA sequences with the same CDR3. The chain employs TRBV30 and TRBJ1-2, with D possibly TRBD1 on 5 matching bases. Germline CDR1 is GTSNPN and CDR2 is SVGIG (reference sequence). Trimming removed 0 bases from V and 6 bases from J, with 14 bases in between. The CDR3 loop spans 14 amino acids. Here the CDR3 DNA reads TGTGCCTGGAGTGTATTGGGTCAGGGACATGGCTACACCTTC. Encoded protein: CAWSVLGQGHGYTF.

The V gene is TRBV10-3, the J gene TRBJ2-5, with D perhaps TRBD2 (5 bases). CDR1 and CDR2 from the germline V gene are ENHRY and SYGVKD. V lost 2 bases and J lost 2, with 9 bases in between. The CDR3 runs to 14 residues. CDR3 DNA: TGTGCCATCAGTGAGCCGAGGGCACAAGAGACCCAGTACTTC. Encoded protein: CAISEPRAQETQYF.

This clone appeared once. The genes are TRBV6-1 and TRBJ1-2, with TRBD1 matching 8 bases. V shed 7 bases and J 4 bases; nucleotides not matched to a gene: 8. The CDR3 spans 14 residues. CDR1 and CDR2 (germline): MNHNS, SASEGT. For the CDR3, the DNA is TGTGCCAGCACCTTTGGACAGGGCACCTATGGCTACACCTTC. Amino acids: CASTFGQGTYGYTF.

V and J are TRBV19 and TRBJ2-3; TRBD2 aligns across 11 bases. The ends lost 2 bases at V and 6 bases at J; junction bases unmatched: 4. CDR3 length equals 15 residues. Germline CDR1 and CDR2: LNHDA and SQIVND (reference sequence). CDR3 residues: CASSILAGGRDTQYF. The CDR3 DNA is TGTGCCAGTAGTATACTAGCGGGGGGTCGGGATACGCAGTATTTT.

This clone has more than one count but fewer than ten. The CDR3 DNA reads as TGTGCCAGCAGCTACAGGACAGGGCCCGGAAACACCATATATTTT. As protein: CASSYRTGPGNTIYF. This rearrangement joins TRBV7-9 to TRBJ1-3; 8 nucleotides match TRBD1. Germline V gives CDR1 SEHNR, CDR2 FQNEAQ (reference sequence). The CDR3 sequence is 15 residues long. With 4 bases clipped from V and 4 bases from J, the junction kept 6 bases outside the gene matches.